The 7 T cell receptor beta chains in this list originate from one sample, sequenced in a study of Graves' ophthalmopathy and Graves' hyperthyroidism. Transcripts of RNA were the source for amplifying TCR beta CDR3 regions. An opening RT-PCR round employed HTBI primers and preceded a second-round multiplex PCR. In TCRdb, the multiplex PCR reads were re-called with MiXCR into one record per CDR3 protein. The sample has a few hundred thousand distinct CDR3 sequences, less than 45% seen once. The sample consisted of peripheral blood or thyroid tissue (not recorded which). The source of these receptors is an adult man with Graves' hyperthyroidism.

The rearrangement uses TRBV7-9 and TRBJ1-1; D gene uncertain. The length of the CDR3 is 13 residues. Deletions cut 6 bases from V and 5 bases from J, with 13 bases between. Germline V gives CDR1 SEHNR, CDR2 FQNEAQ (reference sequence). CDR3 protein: CASSYAGETEAFF. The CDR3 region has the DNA TGTGCCAGCAGTTACGCAGGAGAGACTGAAGCTTTCTTT.

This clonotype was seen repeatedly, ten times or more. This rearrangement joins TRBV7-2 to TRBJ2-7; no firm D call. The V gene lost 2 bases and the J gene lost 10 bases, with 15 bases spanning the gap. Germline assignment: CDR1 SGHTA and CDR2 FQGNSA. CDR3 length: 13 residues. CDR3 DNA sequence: TGTGCCAGCAGCTTACTTCAACAAGAGAGTCAGTACTTC. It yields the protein CASSLLQQESQYF.

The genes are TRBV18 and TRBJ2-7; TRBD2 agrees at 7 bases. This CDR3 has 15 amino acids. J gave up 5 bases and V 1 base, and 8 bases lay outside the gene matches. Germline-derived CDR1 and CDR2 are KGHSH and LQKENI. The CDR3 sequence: CASSPRISGNHEQYF. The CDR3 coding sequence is TGTGCCAGCTCACCACGGATAAGCGGGAACCACGAGCAGTACTTC.

CDR3 bases: TGTGCCAGCAGCTTCCGGGACACCACGGAAAAACTGTTTTTT. Translated, it gives CASSFRDTTEKLFF. The V call is TRBV7-9, the J call TRBJ1-4; possibly TRBD1 for D (6 bases). Germline V gene data show CDR1 as SEHNR and CDR2 as FQNEAQ (reference sequence). There are 14 residues in the CDR3. The V end lost 3 bases, the J end lost 8 bases, and 13 bases lay between the germline ends.

This CDR3 is CAISSDRGSKLDGYTF. The CDR3 coding sequence is TGTGCCATCAGTTCGGACAGGGGGAGCAAGCTTGATGGCTACACCTTC. The J gene is TRBJ1-2, the V gene TRBV10-3; TRBD1 agrees at 10 bases. There are 16 residues in the CDR3. Germline V lookup: CDR1 ENHRY, CDR2 SYGVKD. J gave up 6 bases and V 5 bases, and 12 bases lay outside the gene matches.

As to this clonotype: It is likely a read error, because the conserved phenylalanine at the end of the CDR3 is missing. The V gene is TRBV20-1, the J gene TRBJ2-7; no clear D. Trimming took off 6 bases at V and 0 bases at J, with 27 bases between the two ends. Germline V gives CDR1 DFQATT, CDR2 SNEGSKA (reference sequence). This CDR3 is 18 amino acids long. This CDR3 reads CSANHGPPNGGVSYEQYC. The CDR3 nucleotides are TGCAGTGCAAACCATGGCCCCCCTAATGGCGGAGTCTCCTACGAGCAGTACTGC.

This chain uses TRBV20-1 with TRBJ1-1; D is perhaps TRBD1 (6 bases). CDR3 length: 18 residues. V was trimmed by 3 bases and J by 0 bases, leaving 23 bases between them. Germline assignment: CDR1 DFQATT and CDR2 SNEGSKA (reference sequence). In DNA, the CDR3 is TGCAGTGCTAGTCGAGAGGGGGATTATCATAGCATGAACACTGAAGCTTTCTTT. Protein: CSASREGDYHSMNTEAFF.